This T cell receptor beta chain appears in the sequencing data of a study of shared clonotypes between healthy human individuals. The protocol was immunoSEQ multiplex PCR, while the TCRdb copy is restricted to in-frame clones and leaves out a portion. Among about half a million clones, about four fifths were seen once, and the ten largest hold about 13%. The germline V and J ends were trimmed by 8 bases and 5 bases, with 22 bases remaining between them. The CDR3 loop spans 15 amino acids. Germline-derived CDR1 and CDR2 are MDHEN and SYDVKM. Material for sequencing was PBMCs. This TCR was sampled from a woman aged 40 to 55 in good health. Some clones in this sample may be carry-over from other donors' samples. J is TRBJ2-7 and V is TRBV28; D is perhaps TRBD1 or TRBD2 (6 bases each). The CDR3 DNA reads TGTGCCAGCGGAGGGCCGGGGCAGGGGTACGACGAGCAGTACTTC. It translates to CASGGPGQGYDEQYF.